This TCR beta chain was obtained from a study of cytomegalovirus exposure and HLA in healthy donors. For the study at large: There were several hundred genotyped donors. Of these, 75% to 85% fell in the genetic ancestry cluster associated with self-reported Caucasian donors. Overall study results and limits: Cytomegalovirus-associated TCR beta chains were listed, numbering more than 150. Among donors in an Asian-associated ancestry cluster, a later analysis reportedly found fewer N-insertions than the roughly 700-donor mean.

This clone was picked up one time. Its target is not known. Germline CDR1 SGHRS, CDR2 YFSETQ. The trim removed 5 bases at V and 6 bases at J, leaving 6 bases unmatched. The CDR3 loop spans 14 amino acids. The study ran its PCR with 60 Vbeta and 13 Jbeta primers. Generated by immunoSEQ multiplex PCR, the TCRdb table keeps only in-frame clones and is missing some. The data hold 95,000 to 150,000 clones, with 80% observed a single time. Participants comprised healthy donors of bone marrow. The source material was PBMCs. The TCR comes from a man aged 50 to 59 in good health and CMV-seronegative. The V and J genes are TRBV5-1 and TRBJ2-1; TRBD2 aligns across 9 bases. The CDR3 loop reads CASRSGLAVNEQFF. DNA of the CDR3: TGCGCCAGCAGGTCGGGACTAGCTGTCAATGAGCAGTTCTTC. The variable domain in full, completed from reference TRBV5-1 and TRBJ2-1, reads KAGVTQTPRYLIKTRGQQVTLSCSPISGHRSVSWYQQTPGQGLQFLFEYFSETQRNKGNFPGRFSGRQFSNSRSEMNVSTLELGDSALYLCASRSGLAVNEQFFGPGTRLTVL.